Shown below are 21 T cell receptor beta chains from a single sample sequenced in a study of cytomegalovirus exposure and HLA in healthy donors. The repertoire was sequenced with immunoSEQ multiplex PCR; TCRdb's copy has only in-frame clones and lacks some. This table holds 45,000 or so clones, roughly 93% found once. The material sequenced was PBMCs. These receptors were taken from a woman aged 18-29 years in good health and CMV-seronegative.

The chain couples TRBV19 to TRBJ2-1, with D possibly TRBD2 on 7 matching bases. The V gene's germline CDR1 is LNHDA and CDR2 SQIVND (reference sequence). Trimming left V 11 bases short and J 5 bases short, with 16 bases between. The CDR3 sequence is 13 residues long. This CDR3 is CAAGRGADNEQFF. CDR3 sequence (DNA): TGTGCCGCCGGCCGGGGGGCAGACAATGAGCAGTTCTTC.

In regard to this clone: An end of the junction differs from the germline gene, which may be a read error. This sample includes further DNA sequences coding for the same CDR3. The chain's CDR3 is CASSDPGGGRTEAFF. CDR3 sequence (DNA): TGTGCCAGCAGTGACCCCGGAGGGGGCCGCACTGAAGCCTTCTTT. The rearrangement links TRBV25-1 to TRBJ1-1; 7 bases align to TRBD1. The germline V gene has CDR1 MGHDK and CDR2 SYGVNS. This CDR3 is 15 amino acids long.

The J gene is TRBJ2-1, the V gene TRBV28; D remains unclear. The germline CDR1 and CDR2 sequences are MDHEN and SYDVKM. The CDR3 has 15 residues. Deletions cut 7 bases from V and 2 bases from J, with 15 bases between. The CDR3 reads CASTRGTPTYNEQFF. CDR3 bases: TGTGCCAGCACCCGAGGCACACCAACCTACAATGAGCAGTTCTTC.

CDR3 bases: TGTGCCAGCAGCCTTAACAGGAATCCGGACACTGAAGCTTTCTTT. Its translation: CASSLNRNPDTEAFF. This chain uses TRBV14 with TRBJ1-1; D is possibly TRBD1 (5 bases). Germline values: CDR1 SGHDN, CDR2 FVKESK. V lost 4 bases to trimming and J lost 3 bases, with 15 bases between them. The CDR3 spans 15 residues.

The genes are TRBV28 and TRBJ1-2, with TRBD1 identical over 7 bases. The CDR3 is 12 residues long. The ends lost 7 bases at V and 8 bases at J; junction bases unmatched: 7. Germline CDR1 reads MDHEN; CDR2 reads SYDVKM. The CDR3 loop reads CASIPTRGGYTF. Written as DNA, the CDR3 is TGTGCCAGCATCCCCACCAGGGGGGGCTACACCTTC.

The CDR3 region is CASTKIRDRYNEQFF. Here the CDR3 DNA reads TGTGCCAGCACCAAAATCCGGGACAGATACAATGAGCAGTTCTTC. The gene calls are TRBV28 and TRBJ2-1, with 7 positions matching TRBD1. The germline CDR1 and CDR2 sequences are MDHEN and SYDVKM. Trimming cost V 7 bases and J 4 bases; bases outside gene matches: 10. CDR3 length: 15 residues. The variable domain in full, with the rest retrieved from reference TRBV28 and TRBJ2-1, is DVKVTQSSRYLVKRTGEKVFLECVQDMDHENMFWYRQDPGLGLRLIYFSYDVKMKEKGDIPEGYSVSREKKERFSLILESASTNQTSMYLCASTKIRDRYNEQFFGPGTRLTVL.

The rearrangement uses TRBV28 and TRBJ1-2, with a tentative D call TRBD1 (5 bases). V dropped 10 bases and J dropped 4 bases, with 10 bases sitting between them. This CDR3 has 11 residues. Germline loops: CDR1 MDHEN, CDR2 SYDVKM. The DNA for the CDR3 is TGTGCCACCCAGGGTGGCTATGGCTACACCTTC. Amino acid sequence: CATQGGYGYTF.

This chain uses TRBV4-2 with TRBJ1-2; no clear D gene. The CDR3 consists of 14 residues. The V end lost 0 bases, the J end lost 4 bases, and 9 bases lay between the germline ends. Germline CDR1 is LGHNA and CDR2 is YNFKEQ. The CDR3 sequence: CASSQDREGYGYTF. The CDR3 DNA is TGTGCCAGCAGCCAAGATCGGGAAGGCTATGGCTACACCTTC.

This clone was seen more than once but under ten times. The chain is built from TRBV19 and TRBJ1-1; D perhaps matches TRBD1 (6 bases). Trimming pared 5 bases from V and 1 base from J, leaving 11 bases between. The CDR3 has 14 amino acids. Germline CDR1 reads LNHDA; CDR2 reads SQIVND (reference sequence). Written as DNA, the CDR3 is TGTGCCAGTAGTTTTCGGACAGAGAACACTGAAGCTTTCTTT. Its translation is CASSFRTENTEAFF.

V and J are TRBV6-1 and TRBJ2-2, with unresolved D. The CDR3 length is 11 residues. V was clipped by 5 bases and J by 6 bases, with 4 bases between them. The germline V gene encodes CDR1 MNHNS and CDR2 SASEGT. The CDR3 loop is CASSSAGELFF. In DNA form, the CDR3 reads TGTGCCAGCAGTTCAGCCGGGGAGCTGTTTTTT.

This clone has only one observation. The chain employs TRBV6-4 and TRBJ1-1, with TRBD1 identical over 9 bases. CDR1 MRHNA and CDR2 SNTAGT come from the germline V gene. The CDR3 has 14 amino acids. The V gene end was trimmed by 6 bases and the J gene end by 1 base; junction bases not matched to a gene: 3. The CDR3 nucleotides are TGTGCCAGCAGCCAGGGACAGGGGAACACTGAAGCTTTCTTT. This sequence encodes CASSQGQGNTEAFF.

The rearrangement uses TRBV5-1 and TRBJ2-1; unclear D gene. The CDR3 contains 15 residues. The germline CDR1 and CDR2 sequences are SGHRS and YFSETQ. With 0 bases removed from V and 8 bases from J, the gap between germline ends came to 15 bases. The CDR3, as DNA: TGCGCCAGCAGCTTGGAAAGAGGCCTTCGGGATGAGCAGTTCTTC. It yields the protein CASSLERGLRDEQFF.

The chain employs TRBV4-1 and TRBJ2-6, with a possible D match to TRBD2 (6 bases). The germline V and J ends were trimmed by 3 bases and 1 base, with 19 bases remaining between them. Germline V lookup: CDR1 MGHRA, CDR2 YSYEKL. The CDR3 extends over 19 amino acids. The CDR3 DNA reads TGCGCCAGCAGCCAGATCGGTTTAGCGGATAATTCTGGGGCCAACGTCCTGACTTTC. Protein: CASSQIGLADNSGANVLTF.

For the CDR3, the DNA is TGTGCCAGCAGTTTTGTCCGGGGTCCTGCAGGGGTTATAGTCGAGCAGTACTTC. Translating it yields CASSFVRGPAGVIVEQYF. The chain couples TRBV27 to TRBJ2-7, with D tentatively TRBD1 (6 bases). V was shortened by 3 bases and J by 6 bases, with 27 bases between the two germline ends. The CDR3 is 18 residues long. Germline V gene lookup returns CDR1 MNHEY and CDR2 SMNVEV (reference sequence).

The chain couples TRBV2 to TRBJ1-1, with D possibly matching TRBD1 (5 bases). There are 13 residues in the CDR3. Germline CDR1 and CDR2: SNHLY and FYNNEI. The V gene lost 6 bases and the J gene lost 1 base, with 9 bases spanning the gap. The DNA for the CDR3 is TGTGCCAGCAGACAGGACCGGAACACTGAAGCTTTCTTT. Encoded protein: CASRQDRNTEAFF.

CDR3: CASSKSGTRDGQPQHF. In DNA form, the CDR3 reads TGTGCCAGCAGCAAGTCGGGAACCCGCGACGGTCAGCCCCAGCATTTT. The chain is built from TRBV21-1 and TRBJ1-5. TRBV21-1 is designated a pseudogene. There are 16 residues in the CDR3.

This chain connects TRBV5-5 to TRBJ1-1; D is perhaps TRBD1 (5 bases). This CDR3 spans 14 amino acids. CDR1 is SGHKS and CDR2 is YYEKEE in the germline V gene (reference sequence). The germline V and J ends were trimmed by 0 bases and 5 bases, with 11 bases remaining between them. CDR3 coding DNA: TGTGCCAGCAGCTTGGACTACGGGGGTACTGAAGCTTTCTTT. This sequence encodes CASSLDYGGTEAFF.

The CDR3 region is CASNGETPGNEQFF. In DNA, the CDR3 is TGTGCCAGCAATGGGGAGACTCCGGGCAATGAGCAGTTCTTC. The V gene is TRBV2, the J gene TRBJ2-1; possibly TRBD2 for D (5 bases). CDR3 length equals 14 residues. Germline loops: CDR1 SNHLY, CDR2 FYNNEI. Trimming took 7 bases from V and 6 from J, leaving 16 bases between them.

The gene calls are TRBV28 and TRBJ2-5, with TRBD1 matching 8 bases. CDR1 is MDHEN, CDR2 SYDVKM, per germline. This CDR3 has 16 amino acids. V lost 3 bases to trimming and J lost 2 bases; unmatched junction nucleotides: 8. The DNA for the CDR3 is TGTGCCAGCAGTTTGTTGGGGACAGGAATTCAAGAGACCCAGTACTTC. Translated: CASSLLGTGIQETQYF.

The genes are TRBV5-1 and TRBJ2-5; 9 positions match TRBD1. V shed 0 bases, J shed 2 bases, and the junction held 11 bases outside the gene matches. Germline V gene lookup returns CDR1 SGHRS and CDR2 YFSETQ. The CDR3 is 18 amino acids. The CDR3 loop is CASSLAGTGTSRQETQYF. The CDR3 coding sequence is TGCGCCAGCAGCTTGGCCGGGACAGGGACAAGTCGGCAAGAGACCCAGTACTTC.

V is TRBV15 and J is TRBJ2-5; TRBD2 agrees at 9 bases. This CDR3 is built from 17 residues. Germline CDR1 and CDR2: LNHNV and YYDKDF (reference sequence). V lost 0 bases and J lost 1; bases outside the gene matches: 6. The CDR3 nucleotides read TGTGCCACCAGCAGAGATGGGGCGGGGGGGGGCCAAGAGACCCAGTACTTC. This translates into CATSRDGAGGGQETQYF.